In its sample, the clone carrying this T cell receptor (beta chain) was seen a few times. The V and J ends lost 4 bases and 2 bases, in that order; junction bases with no gene match: 9. The CDR3 runs 15 residues. Per the germline V gene, CDR1 is SGHDT and CDR2 is YYEEEE. This specimen belongs to a study of blood T cell repertoires in COVID-19. Looking at the study overall: Collection of acute and convalescent COVID-19 samples took place in the United States, Italy and Spain. The cDNA or gDNA used as material had been derived from T cells, B-cell-depleted T cells, or PBMCs.

Original data processing: Quantification of nucleated cells was approximated via reference gene primer amplification. The repertoire was sequenced with immunoSEQ multiplex PCR; TCRdb's copy has only in-frame clones and lacks some. V and J calls and clone size are copied from that table; D and trimming were computed from the DNA. The table records roughly 14,000 clones, 84% of them present only once. The receptor's source is a woman aged 50 to 60 with active or convalescent COVID-19. The sequencing sample was made of peripheral blood. The chain carries TRBV5-6 and TRBJ2-7; 7 nucleotides match TRBD1. CDR3 coding DNA: TGTGCCAGCAGCCTCCCGACAGGGCCTCCCTACGAGCAGTACTTC. It is translated as CASSLPTGPPYEQYF.